This TCR beta chain was sequenced during a study of T-cell reconstitution after alpha-beta-depleted transplantation in children. Construction of the TCRbeta library involved unique molecular identifiers. From the PCR reads, TCRdb called clonotypes with MiXCR, one entry per CDR3 protein. The sample gives a few hundred thousand distinct CDR3 sequences, about 9.5% of which show up once; roughly 6.2% is in the top ten. This CDR3 comprises 11 residues. Germline-derived CDR1 and CDR2 are SNHLY and FYNNEI. V gave up 8 bases and J gave up 4 bases, with 9 bases separating them. This clonotype turned up a few times.

The chain combines TRBV2 with TRBJ2-7; D call uncertain. This receptor was identified in a human donor who donated a stem cell graft to a child with acute lymphoblastic leukemia. The input for sequencing was PBMCs from the stem cell graft donor, taken from the stem cell graft. CDR3 DNA: TGTGCCAGCGGCCTAAGATACGAGCAGTACTTC. It specifies CASGLRYEQYF.